This record concerns one T cell receptor beta chain sequence. Its antigen remains unidentified. Trimming at V came to 0 bases and at J to 2 bases, leaving 6 bases not matched to a gene. The CDR3 runs 16 residues. Germline CDR1 SGHNT, CDR2 YYREEE (reference sequence). Produced via immunoSEQ multiplex PCR; TCRdb's table is partial and in-frame only. Altogether 65,000 to 90,000 clones are present, around 78% being singletons, with the ten largest covering approximately 35%. These data originate in a study of cytotoxic CD8 clonotypes in ibrutinib-treated CLL. Study information: After treatment lasting a median about 13 months, range 6 to 36, response samples were collected.

Study-wide results and caveats: On treatment, the uncommon public clonotypes contracted or remained stable.

The sample in question was PBMCs, obtained after 24 months of ibrutinib treatment. The source of this sequence is a human donor with chronic lymphocytic leukemia. The V call is TRBV5-4, the J call TRBJ2-3, with 7 positions matching TRBD2. The CDR3 nucleotides are TGTGCCAGCAGCTTGGGGGCTAGCGGACCCACAGATACGCAGTATTTT. Encoded protein: CASSLGASGPTDTQYF.